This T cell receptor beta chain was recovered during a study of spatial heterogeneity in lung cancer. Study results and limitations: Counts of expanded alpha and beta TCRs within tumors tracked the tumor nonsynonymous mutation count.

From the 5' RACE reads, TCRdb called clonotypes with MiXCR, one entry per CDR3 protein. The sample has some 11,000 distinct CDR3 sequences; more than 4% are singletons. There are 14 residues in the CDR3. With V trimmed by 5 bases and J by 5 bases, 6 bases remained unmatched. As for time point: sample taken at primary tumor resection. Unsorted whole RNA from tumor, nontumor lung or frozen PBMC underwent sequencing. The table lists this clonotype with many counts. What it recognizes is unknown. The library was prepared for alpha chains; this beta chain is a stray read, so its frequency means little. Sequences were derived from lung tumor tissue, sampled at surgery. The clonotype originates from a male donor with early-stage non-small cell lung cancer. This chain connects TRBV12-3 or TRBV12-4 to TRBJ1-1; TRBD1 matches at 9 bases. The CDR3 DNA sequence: TGTGCCAGCAGTGCCGGGACAGGGAAAACTGAAGCTTTCTTT. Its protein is CASSAGTGKTEAFF.